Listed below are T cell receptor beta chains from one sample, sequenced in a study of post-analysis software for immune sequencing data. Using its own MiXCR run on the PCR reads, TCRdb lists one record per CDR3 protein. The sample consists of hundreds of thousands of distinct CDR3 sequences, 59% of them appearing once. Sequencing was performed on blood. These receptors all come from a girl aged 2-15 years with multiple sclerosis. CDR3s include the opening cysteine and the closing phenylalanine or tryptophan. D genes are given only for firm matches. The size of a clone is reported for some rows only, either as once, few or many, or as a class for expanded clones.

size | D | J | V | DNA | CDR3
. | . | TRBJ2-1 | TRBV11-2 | TGTGCCAGCAGCTTAGACTACTCCCCTAAGAATGAGCAGTTCTTC | CASSLDYSPKNEQFF
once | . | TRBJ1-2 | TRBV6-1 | TGTGCCAGCAGGGAAAGCGGGGGGCCGGATGGCTACACCTTC | CASRESGGPDGYTF
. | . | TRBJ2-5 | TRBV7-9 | TGTGCCAGCAGCTTAGTAGGGGGAAGCCAAGAGACCCAGTACTTC | CASSLVGGSQETQYF
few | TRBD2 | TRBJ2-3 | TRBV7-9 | TGTGCCAGCAGCCCCGGGACTAGCGGGGGCACAGATACGCAGTATTTT | CASSPGTSGGTDTQYF
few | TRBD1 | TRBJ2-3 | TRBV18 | TGTGCCAGCTCACCCTTAATCGAGGTACAGGGGACGCAGTATTTT | CASSPLIEVQGTQYF
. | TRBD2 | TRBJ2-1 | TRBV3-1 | TGTGCCAGCAGCCAAGATAACCCAGCGGGGGTGTCCTACAATGAGCAGTTCTTC | CASSQDNPAGVSYNEQFF
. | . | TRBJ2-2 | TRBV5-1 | TGCGCCAGCAGCTCCCGACCGGATTTGATCGGGGAGCTGTTTTTT | CASSSRPDLIGELFF
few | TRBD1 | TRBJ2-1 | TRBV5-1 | TGCGCCAGCAGTTATGCAGGGGGGCAGTTCTTC | CASSYAGGQFF
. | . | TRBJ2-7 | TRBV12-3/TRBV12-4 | TGTGCCAGCAGTTTAACCATCTACGAGCAGTACTTC | CASSLTIYEQYF
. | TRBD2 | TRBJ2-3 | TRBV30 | TGTGCCTGGAGGGCCACAGCGGGGACAGATACGCAGTATTTT | CAWRATAGTDTQYF
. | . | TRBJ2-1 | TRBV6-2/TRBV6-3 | TGTGCCAGCAGACCTACTAGTTCAGGGGAGCAGTTCTTC | CASRPTSSGEQFF
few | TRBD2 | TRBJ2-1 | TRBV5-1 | TGTGCCAGCAGTTTACTAGCGGGGAACAATGAGCAGTTCTTC | CASSLLAGNNEQFF
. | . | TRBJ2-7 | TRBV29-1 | TGCAGCGCCCTCGTAACTTACGAGCAGTACTTC | CSALVTYEQYF
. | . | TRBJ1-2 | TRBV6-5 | TGTGCCAGCAGCCCCCCTGGGGGAACAAAGGGCTACACCTTC | CASSPPGGTKGYTF
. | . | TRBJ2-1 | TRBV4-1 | TGCGCCAGCAGCCAAGAGGCAGCGGGCCCCCTATTGGAGCAGTTCTTC | CASSQEAAGPLLEQFF
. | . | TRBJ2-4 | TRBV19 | TGTGCCAGTAGTAAAGGGCTAGCCAAAAACATTCAGTACTTC | CASSKGLAKNIQYF
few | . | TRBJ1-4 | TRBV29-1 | TGCAGCGTTCAGGTGGCATCCTCAACTACGGGTGAAAAACTGTTTTTT | CSVQVASSTTGEKLFF
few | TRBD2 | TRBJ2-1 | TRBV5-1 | TGCGCCAGCAGCTCCCACGCGGGAGGATTATCAGATGAGCAGTTCTTC | CASSSHAGGLSDEQFF
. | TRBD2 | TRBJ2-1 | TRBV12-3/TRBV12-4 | TGTGCCAGCAGACGAGCGGGGGGCACCTACAATGAGCAGTTCTTC | CASRRAGGTYNEQFF
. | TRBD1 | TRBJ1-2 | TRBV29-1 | TGCAGCGTACCGACAGGGGGGAAAGGCTACACCTTC | CSVPTGGKGYTF
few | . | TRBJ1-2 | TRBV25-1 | TGTGCCAGCAGTGAGGACGGTTATGGCTACACCTTC | CASSEDGYGYTF
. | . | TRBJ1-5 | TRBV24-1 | TGTGCCACCAGTGGAACCGCAGGGCAGGATCAGCCCCAGCATTTT | CATSGTAGQDQPQHF
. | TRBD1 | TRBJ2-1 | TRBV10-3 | TGTGCCATCAGCGGAGTAGACAGGGGATTGAGGGAGCAGTTCTTC | CAISGVDRGLREQFF
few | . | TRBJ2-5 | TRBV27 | TGTGCCAGCAGTTCCCAGGGCTCACAAGAGACCCAGTACTTC | CASSSQGSQETQYF
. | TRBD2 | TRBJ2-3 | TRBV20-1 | TGCAGTGCTAGATCGAGGACTAGCGGGAGAGGGCCAGATACGCAGTATTTT | CSARSRTSGRGPDTQYF
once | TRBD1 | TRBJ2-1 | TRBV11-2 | TGTGCCAGCAGCCGGACAGGGGGGGACAATGAGCAGTTCTTC | CASSRTGGDNEQFF
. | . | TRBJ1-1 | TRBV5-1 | TGCGCCAGCAGCTTGGGCAGTTCAATGAACACTGAAGCTTTCTTT | CASSLGSSMNTEAFF
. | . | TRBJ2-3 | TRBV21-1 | TGTGCCAGACTAAACCATACGCAGTATTTT | CARLNHTQYF
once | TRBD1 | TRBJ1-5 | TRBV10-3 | TGTGCCATGGGGACAGTAAATCAGCCCCAGCATTTT | CAMGTVNQPQHF
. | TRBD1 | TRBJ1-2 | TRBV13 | TGTGCCAGCAGCCAGCGACAGGGGGCAGCCGGGGGCTACACCTTC | CASSQRQGAAGGYTF
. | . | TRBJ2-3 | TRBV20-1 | TGCAGTGCTAGAGACCTGACAGATACGCAGTATTTT | CSARDLTDTQYF
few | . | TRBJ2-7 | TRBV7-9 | TGTGCCAGCAGCGCCTCCGGACACTCCTACGAGCAGTACTTC | CASSASGHSYEQYF
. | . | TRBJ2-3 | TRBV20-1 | TGCAGTGCGCGCCTAGTCCAGTACCGCACAGATACGCAGTATTTT | CSARLVQYRTDTQYF
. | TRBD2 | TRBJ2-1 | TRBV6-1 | TGTGCCAGCAGTATATCCACTAGCGGGAGTGCCTACAATGAGCAGTTCTTC | CASSISTSGSAYNEQFF
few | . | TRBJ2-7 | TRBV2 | TGTGCCTCAAGACCGGGCTCGAGGGTGAGCGAGCAGTACTTC | CASRPGSRVSEQYF
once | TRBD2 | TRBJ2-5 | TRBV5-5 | TGTGCCAGCAGCTTGCCTAGCGGGGGGTTAAAGACCCAGTACTTC | CASSLPSGGLKTQYF
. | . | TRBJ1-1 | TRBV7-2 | TGTGCCAGCAGCTTAAGGCCTAATTCAGCTTTCTTT | CASSLRPNSAFF
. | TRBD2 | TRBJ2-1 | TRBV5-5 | TGTGCCAGCAGCGAAGGCATTGGGGCTAGCGGGAATGAGCAGTTCTTC | CASSEGIGASGNEQFF